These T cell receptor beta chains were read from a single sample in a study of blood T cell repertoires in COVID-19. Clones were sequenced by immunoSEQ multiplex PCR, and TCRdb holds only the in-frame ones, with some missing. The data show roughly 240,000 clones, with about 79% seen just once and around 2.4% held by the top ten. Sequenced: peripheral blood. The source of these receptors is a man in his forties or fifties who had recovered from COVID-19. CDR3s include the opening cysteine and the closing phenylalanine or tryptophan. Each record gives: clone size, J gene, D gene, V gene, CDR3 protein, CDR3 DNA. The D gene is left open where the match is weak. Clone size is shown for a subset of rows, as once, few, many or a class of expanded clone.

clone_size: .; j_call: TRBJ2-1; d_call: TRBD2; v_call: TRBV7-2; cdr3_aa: CASSGISGGRYNEQFF; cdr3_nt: TGTGCCAGCAGCGGGATTAGCGGGGGGCGTTACAATGAGCAGTTCTTC
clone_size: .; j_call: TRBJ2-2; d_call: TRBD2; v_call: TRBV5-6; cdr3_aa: CASSEGLATTGELFF; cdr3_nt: TGTGCCAGCAGCGAGGGACTAGCGACCACCGGGGAGCTGTTTTTT
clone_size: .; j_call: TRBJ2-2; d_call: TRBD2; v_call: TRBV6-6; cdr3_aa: CASSPKPITSANTGELFF; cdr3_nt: TGTGCCAGCAGTCCGAAACCGATTACTAGCGCGAACACCGGGGAGCTGTTTTTT
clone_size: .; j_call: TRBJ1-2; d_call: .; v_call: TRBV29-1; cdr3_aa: CSVEDRGVYGYTF; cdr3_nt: TGCAGCGTTGAAGATCGGGGGGTCTATGGCTACACCTTC
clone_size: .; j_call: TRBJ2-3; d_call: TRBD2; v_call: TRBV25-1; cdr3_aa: CASRGTGGTSRDTDTQYF; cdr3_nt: TGTGCCAGCAGGGGGACGGGCGGGACTAGCAGAGACACAGATACGCAGTATTTT
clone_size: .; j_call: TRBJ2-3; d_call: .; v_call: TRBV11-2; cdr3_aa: CASSPDWNQYFTDTQYF; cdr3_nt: TGTGCCAGCAGCCCTGACTGGAACCAATATTTCACAGATACGCAGTATTTT
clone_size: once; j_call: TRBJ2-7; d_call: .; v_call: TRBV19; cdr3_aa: CAVASSYEQYF; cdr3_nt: TGTGCGGTGGCTAGCTCCTACGAGCAGTACTTC
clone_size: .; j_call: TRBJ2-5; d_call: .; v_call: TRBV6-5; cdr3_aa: CASSYRETQYF; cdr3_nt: TGTGCCAGCAGTTACCGAGAGACCCAGTACTTC
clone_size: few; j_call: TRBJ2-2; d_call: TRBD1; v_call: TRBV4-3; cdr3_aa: CASSRGTGSNAGELFF; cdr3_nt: TGCGCCAGCAGCCGAGGGACAGGGTCTAATGCCGGGGAGCTGTTTTTT
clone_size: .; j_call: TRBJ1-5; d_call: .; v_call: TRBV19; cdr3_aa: CASSILAGRNQPQHF; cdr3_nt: TGTGCCAGTAGTATTCTCGCAGGGAGGAATCAGCCCCAGCATTTT
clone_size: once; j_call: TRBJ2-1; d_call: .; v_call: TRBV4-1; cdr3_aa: CASSPPGYNEQFF; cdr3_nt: TGCGCCAGCAGCCCCCCGGGCTACAATGAGCAGTTCTTC
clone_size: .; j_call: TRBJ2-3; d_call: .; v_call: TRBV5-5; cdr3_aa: CASSLGPTNGFTDTQYF; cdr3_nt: TGTGCCAGCAGCTTGGGTCCGACTAATGGGTTCACAGATACGCAGTATTTT
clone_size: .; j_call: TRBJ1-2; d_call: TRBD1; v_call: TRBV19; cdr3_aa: CASSILLGQGADGYTF; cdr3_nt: TGTGCCAGTAGTATATTGTTGGGACAGGGAGCGGATGGCTACACCTTC
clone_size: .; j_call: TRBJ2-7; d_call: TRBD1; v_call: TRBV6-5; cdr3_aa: CASRGQVASYEQYF; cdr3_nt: TGTGCCAGCAGGGGACAGGTTGCCTCCTACGAGCAGTACTTC
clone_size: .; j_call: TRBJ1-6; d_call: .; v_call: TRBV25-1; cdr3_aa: CASSAGRNSPLHF; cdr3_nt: TGTGCCAGCAGTGCAGGGAGGAATTCACCCCTCCACTTT
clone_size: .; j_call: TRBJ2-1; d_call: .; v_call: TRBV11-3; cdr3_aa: CASSFSRNEQFF; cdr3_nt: TGTGCCAGCAGCTTTTCGCGCAATGAGCAGTTCTTC
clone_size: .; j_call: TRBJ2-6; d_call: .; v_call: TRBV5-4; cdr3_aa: CASSLGGPGANVLTF; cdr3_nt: TGTGCCAGCAGCTTGGGGGGCCCTGGGGCCAACGTCCTGACTTTC
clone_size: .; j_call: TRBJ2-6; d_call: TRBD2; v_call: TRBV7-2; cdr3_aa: CASSRGGSSSGANVLTF; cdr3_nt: TGTGCCAGCAGCCGGGGGGGCAGCTCATCTGGGGCCAACGTCCTGACTTTC
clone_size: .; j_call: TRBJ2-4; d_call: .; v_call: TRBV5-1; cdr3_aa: CASSLFSTTSGNIQYF; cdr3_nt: TGCGCCAGCAGCTTGTTCTCAACCACGAGCGGAAACATTCAGTACTTC
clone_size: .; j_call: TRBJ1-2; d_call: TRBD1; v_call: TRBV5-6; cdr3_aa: CASSLGQEVGYTF; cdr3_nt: TGTGCCAGCAGCTTAGGACAGGAGGTTGGCTACACCTTC
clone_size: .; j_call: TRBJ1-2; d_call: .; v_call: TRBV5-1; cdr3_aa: CASSSQGLYGYTF; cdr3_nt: TGCGCCAGCAGCTCGCAGGGCCTCTATGGCTACACCTTC
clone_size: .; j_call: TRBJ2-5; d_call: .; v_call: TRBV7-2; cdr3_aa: CASSLNREETQYF; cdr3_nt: TGTGCCAGCAGCTTAAACAGGGAGGAGACCCAGTACTTC
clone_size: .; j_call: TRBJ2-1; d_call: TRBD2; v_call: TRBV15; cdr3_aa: CATSRVRTSGSNEQFF; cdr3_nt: TGTGCCACCAGCAGAGTTAGGACTAGCGGGAGCAATGAGCAGTTCTTC
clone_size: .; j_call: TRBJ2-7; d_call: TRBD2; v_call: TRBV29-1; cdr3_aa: CSVEVAGASYEQYF; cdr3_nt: TGCAGCGTTGAAGTAGCGGGGGCCTCCTACGAGCAGTACTTC
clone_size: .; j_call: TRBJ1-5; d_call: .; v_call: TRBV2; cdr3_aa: CASARQTSNQPQHF; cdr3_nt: TGTGCCAGCGCTCGACAGACTAGCAATCAGCCCCAGCATTTT
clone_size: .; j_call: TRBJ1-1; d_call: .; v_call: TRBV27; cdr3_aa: CASSLGGWGNTEAFF; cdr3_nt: TGTGCCAGCAGTCTTGGGGGCTGGGGGAACACTGAAGCTTTCTTT
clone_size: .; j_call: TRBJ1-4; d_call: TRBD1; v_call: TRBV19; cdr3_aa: CATQQGWFEKLFF; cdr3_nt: TGTGCCACCCAACAGGGGTGGTTTGAAAAACTGTTTTTT
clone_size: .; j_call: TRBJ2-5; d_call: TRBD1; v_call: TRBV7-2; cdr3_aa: CASSGGQGAGKTQYF; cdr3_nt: TGTGCCAGCAGCGGGGGACAGGGGGCAGGGAAGACCCAGTACTTC
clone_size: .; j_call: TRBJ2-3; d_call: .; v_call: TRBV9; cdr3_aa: CASSGSGTSTDTQYF; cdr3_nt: TGTGCCAGCAGCGGTAGCGGTACTAGCACAGATACGCAGTATTTT
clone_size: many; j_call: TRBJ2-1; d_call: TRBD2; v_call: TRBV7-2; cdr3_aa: CASSLERGSGEQFF; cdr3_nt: TGTGCCAGCAGCTTAGAGCGGGGCTCGGGTGAGCAGTTCTTC
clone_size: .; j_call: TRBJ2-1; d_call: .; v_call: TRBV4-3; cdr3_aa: CASSQTSPRAHFGEQFF; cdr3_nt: TGCGCCAGCAGCCAGACCTCTCCGAGGGCCCATTTTGGGGAGCAGTTCTTC
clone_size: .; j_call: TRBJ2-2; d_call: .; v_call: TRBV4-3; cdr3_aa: CASSEGGGSLATGELFF; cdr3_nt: TGCGCCAGCAGCGAAGGGGGCGGGAGTTTGGCCACCGGGGAGCTGTTTTTT
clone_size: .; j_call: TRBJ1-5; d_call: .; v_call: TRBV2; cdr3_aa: CASSGENFAGQPQHF; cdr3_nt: TGTGCCAGCAGTGGTGAGAACTTCGCTGGTCAGCCCCAGCATTTT
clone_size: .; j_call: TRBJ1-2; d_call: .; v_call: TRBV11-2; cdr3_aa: CASSSAGRQANYGYTF; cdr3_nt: TGTGCCAGCAGCTCCGCGGGCCGACAGGCTAACTATGGCTACACCTTC
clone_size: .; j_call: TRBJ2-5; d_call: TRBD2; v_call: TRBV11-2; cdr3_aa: CASSHRLAGNQETQYF; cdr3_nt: TGTGCCAGCAGCCACCGACTAGCGGGAAACCAAGAGACCCAGTACTTC
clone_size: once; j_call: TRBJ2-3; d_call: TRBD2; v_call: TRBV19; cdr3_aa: CASSTPTRTSGNTDTQYF; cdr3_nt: TGTGCCAGTAGTACCCCTACTCGGACTAGCGGGAACACAGATACGCAGTATTTT
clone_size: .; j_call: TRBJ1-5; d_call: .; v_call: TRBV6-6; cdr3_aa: CASSYLARPRAQPQHF; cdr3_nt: TGTGCCAGCAGTTACCTAGCCCGGCCCCGGGCTCAGCCCCAGCATTTT
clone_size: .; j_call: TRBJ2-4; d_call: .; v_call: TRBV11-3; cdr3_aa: CASSSPVTGYEDIQYF; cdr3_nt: TGTGCCAGCAGCTCACCCGTCACAGGATACGAGGACATTCAGTACTTC
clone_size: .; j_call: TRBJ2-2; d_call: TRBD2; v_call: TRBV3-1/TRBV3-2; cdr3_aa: CASRFVGLADRTGELFF; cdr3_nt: TGTGCCAGCAGGTTTGTGGGACTAGCGGATCGCACCGGGGAGCTGTTTTTT
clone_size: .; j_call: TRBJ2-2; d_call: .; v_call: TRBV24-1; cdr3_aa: CATRVPDGVKGVTGELFF; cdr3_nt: TGTGCCACCAGGGTTCCCGACGGGGTGAAGGGGGTCACCGGGGAGCTGTTTTTT
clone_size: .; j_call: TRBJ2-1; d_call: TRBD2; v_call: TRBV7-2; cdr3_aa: CASSSILAGGRYEQFF; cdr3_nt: TGTGCCAGCAGCTCGATACTAGCGGGAGGGAGGTATGAGCAGTTCTTC
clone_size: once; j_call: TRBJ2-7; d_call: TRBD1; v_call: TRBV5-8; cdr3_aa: CASSLQGAYEQYF; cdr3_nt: TGTGCCAGCAGCCTGCAGGGGGCGTACGAGCAGTACTTC
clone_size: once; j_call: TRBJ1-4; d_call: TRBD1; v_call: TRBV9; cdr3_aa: CASSPQTGRTTNEKLFF; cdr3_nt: TGTGCCAGCAGCCCCCAGACAGGGAGAACAACTAATGAAAAACTGTTTTTT
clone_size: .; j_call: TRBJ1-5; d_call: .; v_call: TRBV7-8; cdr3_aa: CASSLRSRPNQPQHF; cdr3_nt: TGTGCCAGCAGCTTACGCTCCAGGCCGAATCAGCCCCAGCATTTT
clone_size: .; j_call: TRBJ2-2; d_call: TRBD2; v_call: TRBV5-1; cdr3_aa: CASSSGLAGNTGELFF; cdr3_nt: TGCGCCAGCAGCTCGGGACTAGCGGGTAACACCGGGGAGCTGTTTTTT